This T cell receptor beta chain was sequenced in a study of T cells after yellow fever vaccination. TCRdb reprocessed the 5' RACE reads with MiXCR, giving one entry per CDR3 protein. The sample holds approximately 330,000 distinct CDR3 sequences; around 12% are singletons and the top ten take 2.5% to 4%. This clonotype was counted between two and nine times. This CDR3 has 20 residues. Germline lookup yields CDR1 MGHRA and CDR2 YSYEKL. Trimming took 0 bases from V and 1 from J, leaving 22 bases between them. This clonotype originated in a man younger than 30 who received the YFV17D yellow fever vaccine. The source was CD4+ T cells sorted from PBMCs, collected 15 days after the yellow fever booster vaccination. This rearrangement joins TRBV4-1 to TRBJ2-4, with D possibly called TRBD1 or TRBD2 (5 bases each). CDR3 nucleotides: TGCGCCAGCAGCCAAGATCTAGATAGGGACGGGTTCCTCGCCAAAAACATTCAGTACTTC. This translates into CASSQDLDRDGFLAKNIQYF.